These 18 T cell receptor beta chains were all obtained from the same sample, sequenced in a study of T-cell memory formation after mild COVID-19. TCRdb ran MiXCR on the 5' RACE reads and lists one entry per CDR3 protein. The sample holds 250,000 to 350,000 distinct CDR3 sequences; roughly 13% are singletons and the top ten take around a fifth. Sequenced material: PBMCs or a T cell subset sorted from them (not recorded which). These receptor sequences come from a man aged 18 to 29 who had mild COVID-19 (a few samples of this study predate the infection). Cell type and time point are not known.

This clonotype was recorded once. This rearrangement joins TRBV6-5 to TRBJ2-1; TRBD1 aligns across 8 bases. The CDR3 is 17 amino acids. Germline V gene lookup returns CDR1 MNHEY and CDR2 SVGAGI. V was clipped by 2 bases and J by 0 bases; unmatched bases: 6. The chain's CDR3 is CASSYGAGGVSYNEQFF. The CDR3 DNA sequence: TGTGCCAGCAGTTACGGGGCAGGGGGCGTCTCCTACAATGAGCAGTTCTTC.

The CDR3 reads CSVVRTYQETQYF. For the CDR3, the DNA is TGCAGCGTTGTCAGGACGTACCAAGAGACCCAGTACTTC. The gene calls are TRBV29-1 and TRBJ2-5; D unclear. The CDR3 contains 13 residues. V shed 4 bases and J shed 0 bases, with 9 bases lying between them. Germline assignment: CDR1 SQVTM and CDR2 ANQGSEA. Drawing the rest from reference TRBV29-1 and TRBJ2-5, the complete variable domain is SAVISQKPSRDICQRGTSLTIQCQVDSQVTMMFWYRQQPGQSLTLIATANQGSEATYESGFVIDKFPISRPNLTFSTLTVSNMSPEDSSIYLCSVVRTYQETQYFGPGTRLLVL.

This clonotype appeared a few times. In DNA form, the CDR3 reads TGTGCCAGCAGTATGGATTCCTACGAGCAGTACTTC. As protein: CASSMDSYEQYF. The V and J genes are TRBV25-1 and TRBJ2-7; D not resolved. Trimming cost V 5 bases and J 1 base, with 6 bases left between them. The CDR3 has 12 amino acids. Germline loops: CDR1 MGHDK, CDR2 SYGVNS.

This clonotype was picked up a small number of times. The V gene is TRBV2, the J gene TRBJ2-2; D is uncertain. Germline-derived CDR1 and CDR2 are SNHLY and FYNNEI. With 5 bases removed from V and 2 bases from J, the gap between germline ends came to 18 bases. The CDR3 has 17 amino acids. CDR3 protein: CASSRPYLLPNTGELFF. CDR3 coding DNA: TGTGCCAGCAGTCGACCGTACCTACTACCCAACACCGGGGAGCTGTTTTTT.

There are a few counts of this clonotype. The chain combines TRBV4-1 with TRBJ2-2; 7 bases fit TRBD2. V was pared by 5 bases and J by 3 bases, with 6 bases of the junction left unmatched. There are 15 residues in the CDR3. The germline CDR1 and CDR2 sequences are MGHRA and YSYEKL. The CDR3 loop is CASSSRGGDTGELFF. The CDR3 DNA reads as TGCGCCAGCAGCTCCCGTGGGGGGGACACCGGGGAGCTGTTTTTT.

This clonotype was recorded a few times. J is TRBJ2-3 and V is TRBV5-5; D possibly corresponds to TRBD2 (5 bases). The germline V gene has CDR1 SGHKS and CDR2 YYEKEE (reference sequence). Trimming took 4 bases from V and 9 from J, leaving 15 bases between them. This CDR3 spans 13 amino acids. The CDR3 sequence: CASSPPLGGTQYF. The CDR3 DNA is TGTGCCAGCAGCCCGCCACTAGGAGGCACGCAGTATTTT. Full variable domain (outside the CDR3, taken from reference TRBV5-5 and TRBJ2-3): DAGVTQSPTHLIKTRGQQVTLRCSPISGHKSVSWYQQVLGQGPQFIFQYYEKEERGRGNFPDRFSARQFPNYSSELNVNALLLGDSALYLCASSPPLGGTQYFGPGTRLTVL.

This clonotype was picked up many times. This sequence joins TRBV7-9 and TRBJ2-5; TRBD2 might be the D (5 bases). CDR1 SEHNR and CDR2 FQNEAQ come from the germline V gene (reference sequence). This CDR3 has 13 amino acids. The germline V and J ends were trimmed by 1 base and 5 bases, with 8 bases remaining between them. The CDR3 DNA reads TGTGCCAGCAGCTTAGGCCCTAGCGAGACCCAGTACTTC. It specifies CASSLGPSETQYF.

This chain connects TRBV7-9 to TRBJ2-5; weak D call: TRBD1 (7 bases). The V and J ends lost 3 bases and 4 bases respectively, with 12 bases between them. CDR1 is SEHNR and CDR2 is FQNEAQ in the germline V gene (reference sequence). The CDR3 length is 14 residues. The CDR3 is CASSFSGGRETQYF. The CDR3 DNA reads TGTGCCAGCAGCTTTTCAGGGGGGAGAGAGACCCAGTACTTC.

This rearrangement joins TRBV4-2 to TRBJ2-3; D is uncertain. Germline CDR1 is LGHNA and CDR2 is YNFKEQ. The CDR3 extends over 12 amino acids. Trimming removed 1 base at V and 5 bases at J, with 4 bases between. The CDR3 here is CASSQVLDTQYF. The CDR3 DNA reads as TGTGCCAGCAGCCAAGTTCTAGATACGCAGTATTTT.

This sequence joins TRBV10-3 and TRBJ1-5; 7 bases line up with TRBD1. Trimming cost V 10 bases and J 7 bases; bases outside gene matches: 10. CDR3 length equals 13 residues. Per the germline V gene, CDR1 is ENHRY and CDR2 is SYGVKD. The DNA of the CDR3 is TGTGCCACACGACAGGGAGGTTGGCAGCCCCAGCATTTT. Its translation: CATRQGGWQPQHF.

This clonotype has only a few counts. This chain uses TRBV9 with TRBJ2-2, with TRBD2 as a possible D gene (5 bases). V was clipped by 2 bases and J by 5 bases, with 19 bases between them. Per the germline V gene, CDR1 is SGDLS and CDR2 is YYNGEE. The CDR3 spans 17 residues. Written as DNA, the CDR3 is TGTGCCAGCAGCGTTCACAGCAACCTCCCGGGGACCGGGGAGCTGTTTTTT. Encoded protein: CASSVHSNLPGTGELFF.

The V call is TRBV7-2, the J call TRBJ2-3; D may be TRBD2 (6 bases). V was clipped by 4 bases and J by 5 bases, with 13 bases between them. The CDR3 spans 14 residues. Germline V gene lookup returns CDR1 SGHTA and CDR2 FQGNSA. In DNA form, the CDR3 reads TGTGCCAGCAGCTCTCCGGACTATCGAGATACGCAGTATTTT. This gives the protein CASSSPDYRDTQYF. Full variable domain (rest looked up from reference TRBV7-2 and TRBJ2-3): GAGVSQSPSNKVTEKGKDVELRCDPISGHTALYWYRQSLGQGLEFLIYFQGNSAPDKSGLPSDRFSAERTGGSVSTLTIQRTQQEDSAVYLCASSSPDYRDTQYFGPGTRLTVL.

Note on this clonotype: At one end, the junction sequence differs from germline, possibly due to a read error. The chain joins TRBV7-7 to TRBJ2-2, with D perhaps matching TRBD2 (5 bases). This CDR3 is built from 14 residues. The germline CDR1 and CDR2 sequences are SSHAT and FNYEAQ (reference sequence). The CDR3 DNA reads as TGTGCTAGCAGCTTCGGGGTCGGCACCGGGGAGCTGTTTTTT. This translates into CASSFGVGTGELFF. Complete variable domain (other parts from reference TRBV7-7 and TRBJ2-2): GAGVSQSPRYKVTKRGQDVTLRCDPISSHATLYWYQQALGQGPEFLTYFNYEAQPDKSGLPSDRFSAERPEGSISTLTIQRTEQRDSAMYRCASSFGVGTGELFFGEGSRLTVL.

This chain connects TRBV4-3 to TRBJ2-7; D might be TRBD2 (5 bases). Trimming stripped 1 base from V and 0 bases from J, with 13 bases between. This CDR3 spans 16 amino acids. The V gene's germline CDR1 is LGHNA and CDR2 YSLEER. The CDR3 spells CASSQVATAGSYEQYF. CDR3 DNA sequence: TGCGCCAGCAGCCAAGTAGCGACCGCGGGCTCCTACGAGCAGTACTTC.

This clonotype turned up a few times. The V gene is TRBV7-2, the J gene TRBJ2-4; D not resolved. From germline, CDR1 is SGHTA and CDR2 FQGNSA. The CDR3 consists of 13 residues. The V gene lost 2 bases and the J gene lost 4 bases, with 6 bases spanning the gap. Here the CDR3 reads CASSLLSKNIQYF. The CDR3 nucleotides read TGTGCCAGCAGCTTACTCTCAAAAAACATTCAGTACTTC.

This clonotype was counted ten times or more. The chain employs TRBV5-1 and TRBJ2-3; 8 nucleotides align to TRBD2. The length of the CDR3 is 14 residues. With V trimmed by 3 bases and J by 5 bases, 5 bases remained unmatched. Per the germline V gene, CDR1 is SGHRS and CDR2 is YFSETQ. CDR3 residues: CASSSTSDGDTQYF. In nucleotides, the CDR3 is TGCGCCAGCAGCTCGACTAGCGATGGAGATACGCAGTATTTT.

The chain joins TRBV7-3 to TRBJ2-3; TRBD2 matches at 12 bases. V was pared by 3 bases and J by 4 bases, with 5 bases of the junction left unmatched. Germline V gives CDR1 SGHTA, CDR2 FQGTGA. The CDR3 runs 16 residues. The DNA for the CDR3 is TGTGCCAGCAGCTTCACTAGCGGGGGGACGGCAGATACGCAGTATTTT. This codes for CASSFTSGGTADTQYF.

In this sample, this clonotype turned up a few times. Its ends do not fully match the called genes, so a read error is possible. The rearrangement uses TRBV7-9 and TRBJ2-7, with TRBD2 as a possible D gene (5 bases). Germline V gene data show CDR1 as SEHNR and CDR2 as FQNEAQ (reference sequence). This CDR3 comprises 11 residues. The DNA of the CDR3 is TGTGCCAGCAGGTCCGACTGGGAGCTCAACTTC. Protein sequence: CASRSDWELNF.